Listed here are 25 T cell receptor beta chains from one sample, sequenced in a study of T cell responses to AZD1222 COVID-19 vaccine. Some clones are missing from TCRdb's copy, which holds only in-frame ones; the method was immunoSEQ multiplex PCR. Of around 88,000 clones listed, around nine tenths are singletons. Sequenced here: peripheral blood, sampled on day 0 of MenACWY control vaccination. Source of these receptors: an adult in good health.

The J gene is TRBJ2-7, the V gene TRBV29-1, with D perhaps matching TRBD1 (6 bases). In germline, CDR1 is SQVTM, CDR2 ANQGSEA. The CDR3 has 15 amino acids. V was shortened by 1 base and J by 3 bases, with 16 bases between the two germline ends. The CDR3 sequence: CSVEAEDSDSYEQYF. CDR3 in DNA: TGCAGCGTTGAAGCCGAGGACAGCGATAGCTACGAGCAGTACTTC.

The rearrangement joins TRBV2 to TRBJ2-3, with 7 bases that match TRBD1. This CDR3 contains 16 residues. Germline CDR1 SNHLY, CDR2 FYNNEI. Trimming removed 5 bases from V and 3 bases from J; junction bases left unmatched: 11. CDR3 DNA: TGTGCCAGCAGTTTACCGGGACAGATAACAACAGATACGCAGTATTTT. This sequence encodes CASSLPGQITTDTQYF.

V usage is TRBV27 and J usage is TRBJ1-2; the D gene is possibly TRBD1 (6 bases). The CDR3 has 15 amino acids. Germline loops: CDR1 MNHEY, CDR2 SMNVEV (reference sequence). Trimming took 5 bases from V and 5 from J, leaving 18 bases between them. The CDR3 sequence is CASSPRSGGGYGYTF. CDR3 sequence (DNA): TGTGCCAGCAGTCCCCGGTCGGGGGGCGGGTATGGCTACACCTTC.

The rearrangement links TRBV28 to TRBJ1-4; the D is unclear. This CDR3 is 12 amino acids long. Looked up from germline, CDR1 is MDHEN and CDR2 is SYDVKM. Trimming took 5 bases from V and 4 from J, leaving 5 bases between them. The CDR3 sequence: CASSSDNEKLFF. The DNA of the CDR3 is TGTGCCAGCAGTAGTGATAATGAAAAACTGTTTTTT.

CDR3 nucleotides: TGTGCCAGTAGAGACGATGTGTTTTTTAACGCTTTCTTT. Translated, it gives CASRDDVFFNAFF. This rearrangement joins TRBV19 to TRBJ1-1; D remains unclear. This CDR3 is 13 amino acids long. CDR1 LNHDA and CDR2 SQIVND come from the germline V gene (reference sequence). The V and J ends lost 6 bases and 11 bases respectively, with 19 bases between them.

The genes are TRBV6-5 and TRBJ2-3; D might be TRBD1 (5 bases). Germline CDR1 and CDR2: MNHEY and SVGAGI. V gave up 7 bases and J gave up 6 bases, with 17 bases separating them. The CDR3 runs 14 residues. DNA of the CDR3: TGTGCCAGCATCAGGGTGGGGTACGTGGATACGCAGTATTTT. Amino acids: CASIRVGYVDTQYF.

The chain recombines TRBV4-3 with TRBJ2-2; TRBD1 matches at 7 bases. V trimming: 4 bases; J trimming: 0 bases; junction bases outside the gene matches: 5. CDR1 is LGHNA, CDR2 YSLEER, per germline. This CDR3 spans 16 amino acids. Here the CDR3 reads CASSRSGTANTGELFF. In DNA form, the CDR3 reads TGCGCCAGCAGCCGGTCCGGGACAGCGAACACCGGGGAGCTGTTTTTT.

This clone appeared a few times. CDR3 amino acids: CASIPPGSSYNEQFF. CDR3 nucleotides: TGTGCCAGTATCCCGCCGGGGAGCTCCTACAATGAGCAGTTCTTC. The chain links TRBV19 to TRBJ2-1, with D possibly matching TRBD2 (5 bases). V lost 7 bases and J lost 0, with 13 bases in between. CDR1 is LNHDA, CDR2 SQIVND, per germline (reference sequence). The CDR3 consists of 15 residues.

This clone was detected once. CDR3 sequence (DNA): TGTGCCAGTTCCCTAGGACGGGGGGCGCGCTACGAGCAGTACTTC. Amino acid sequence: CASSLGRGARYEQYF. The chain is built from TRBV27 and TRBJ2-7; a possible D gene is TRBD2 (7 bases). CDR3 length: 15 amino acids. Germline-derived CDR1 and CDR2 are MNHEY and SMNVEV (reference sequence). Trimming took 9 bases from V and 3 from J, leaving 21 bases between them.

V usage is TRBV6-5 and J usage is TRBJ2-3; TRBD2 agrees at 7 bases. With 6 bases clipped from V and 2 bases from J, the junction kept 5 bases outside the gene matches. The CDR3 spans 14 residues. In germline, CDR1 is MNHEY, CDR2 SVGAGI. The CDR3 protein is CASRSGTTTDTQYF. The CDR3 region has the DNA TGTGCCAGCAGATCCGGGACTACCACAGATACGCAGTATTTT.

CDR3 coding DNA: TGTGCCAGCAGACCTCAGGGAATTAAGGCCTACGAGCAGTACTTC. It is translated as CASRPQGIKAYEQYF. V is TRBV7-9 and J is TRBJ2-7; tentative D call: TRBD1 (5 bases). The CDR3 is made up of 15 amino acids. V was cut by 6 bases and J by 2 bases, with 17 bases left in between. The germline CDR1 and CDR2 sequences are SEHNR and FQNEAQ (reference sequence).

This CDR3 reads CATRPIPQGGTEAFF. In nucleotides, the CDR3 is TGTGCCACCAGACCGATTCCTCAGGGGGGCACTGAAGCTTTCTTT. J is TRBJ1-1 and V is TRBV11-3; 7 nucleotides align to TRBD1. The V gene's germline CDR1 is SGHNT and CDR2 YENEEA. The length of the CDR3 is 15 residues. The junction had 15 bases not matched to a gene; V was cut back by 10 bases and J by 4 bases.

This clone has a handful of counts. The chain joins TRBV23-1 to TRBJ1-6, with 8 bases fitting TRBD1. TRBV23-1 is an ORF; its function is uncertain. J was trimmed by 3 bases and V by 0 bases; bases with no gene match: 1. This CDR3 contains 16 residues. The CDR3 DNA reads TGCGCCAGCAGTCAATCCGGGACAGGCTATAATTCACCCCTCCACTTT. It encodes CASSQSGTGYNSPLHF.

CDR3 nucleotides: TGTGCCAGCTCCCAATCCTACGGACCCTACGAGCAGTACTTC. This sequence encodes CASSQSYGPYEQYF. This chain links TRBV18 with TRBJ2-7; no definite D call. The CDR3 sequence is 14 residues long. V was pared by 6 bases and J by 2 bases, with 14 bases between. The germline V gene has CDR1 KGHSH and CDR2 LQKENI.

This chain connects TRBV5-1 to TRBJ2-1; no definite D call. Germline V gene data show CDR1 as SGHRS and CDR2 as YFSETQ. The V end was cut by 4 bases, the J end by 3 bases, with 2 bases between. This CDR3 has 11 residues. CDR3 bases: TGCGCCAGCAGCGACTACAATGAGCAGTTCTTC. It is translated as CASSDYNEQFF.

Turning to this clone: This CDR3 is also generated by other DNA sequences in the sample. The chain couples TRBV9 to TRBJ1-4; D unclear. V was cut by 0 bases and J by 4 bases, with 7 bases left in between. This CDR3 spans 14 amino acids. Looked up from germline, CDR1 is SGDLS and CDR2 is YYNGEE. CDR3 in amino acids: CASSVGGRNEKLFF. The CDR3 DNA reads TGTGCCAGCAGCGTAGGAGGGCGTAATGAAAAACTGTTTTTT.

Here the CDR3 DNA reads TGTGCCAGTAGAACCCCTCTGAGCAATCAGCCCCAGCATTTT. Its protein product is CASRTPLSNQPQHF. The chain is built from TRBV19 and TRBJ1-5; D gene ambiguous. CDR1 LNHDA and CDR2 SQIVND come from the germline V gene (reference sequence). There are 14 residues in the CDR3. V was shortened by 6 bases and J by 1 base, with 10 bases between the two germline ends.

The gene calls are TRBV27 and TRBJ2-5, with TRBD1 matching 7 bases. J gave up 1 base and V 7 bases, and 12 bases lay outside the gene matches. The CDR3 length is 16 residues. Germline V CDR1 and CDR2: MNHEY, SMNVEV (reference sequence). The CDR3: CASNPAGTEIQETQYF. Here the CDR3 DNA reads TGTGCCAGCAATCCTGCCGGGACAGAGATCCAAGAGACCCAGTACTTC.

This chain connects TRBV3-1 (or the pseudogene TRBV3-2) to TRBJ2-7; TRBD2 matches at 14 bases. CDR1 and CDR2 (germline): LGHDT, YNNKEL (reference sequence). V lost 3 bases, J lost 2 bases, and 6 bases stayed unmatched. The CDR3 sequence is 17 residues long. The CDR3 region is CASSHRLAGGLPYEQYF. The CDR3 DNA reads as TGTGCCAGCAGCCATAGACTAGCGGGGGGGCTCCCCTACGAGCAGTACTTC.

The V gene is TRBV3-1 (or the pseudogene TRBV3-2), the J gene TRBJ2-4, with TRBD2 matching 9 bases. Trimming at V came to 1 base and at J to 0 bases, leaving 4 bases not matched to a gene. The CDR3 loop spans 17 amino acids. The V gene's germline CDR1 is LGHDT and CDR2 YNNKEL (reference sequence). In nucleotides, the CDR3 is TGTGCCAGCAGCCAAGGGCGGGGGGGGACAGCCAAAAACATTCAGTACTTC. It yields the protein CASSQGRGGTAKNIQYF.

In this sample, this clone turned up once. This chain links TRBV3-1 (or the pseudogene TRBV3-2) with TRBJ2-1; a possible D gene is TRBD1 (6 bases). Germline assignment: CDR1 LGHDT and CDR2 YNNKEL (reference sequence). This CDR3 has 15 amino acids. Trimming removed 1 base from V and 3 bases from J, with 10 bases in between. The CDR3 spells CASSQGGHIYNEQFF. In DNA form, the CDR3 reads TGTGCCAGCAGCCAAGGGGGACACATCTACAATGAGCAGTTCTTC.

This clone was observed a handful of times. The CDR3 DNA reads as TGTGCCAGCAGCCCGGGCCCCGGGCATGGTCAGCCCCAGCATTTT. This translates into CASSPGPGHGQPQHF. V usage is TRBV7-3 and J usage is TRBJ1-5; D unclear. CDR1 SGHTA and CDR2 FQGTGA come from the germline V gene. The V and J ends lost 5 bases and 6 bases respectively, with 17 bases between them. The CDR3 contains 15 residues.

The chain is built from TRBV6-5 and TRBJ1-1; D is undetermined. This CDR3 is 14 amino acids long. The V end was cut by 11 bases, the J end by 2 bases, with 18 bases between. The germline CDR1 and CDR2 sequences are MNHEY and SVGAGI. CDR3 loop: CAGFGPPPNTEAFF. The DNA of the CDR3 is TGTGCCGGATTCGGCCCCCCCCCAAACACTGAAGCTTTCTTT.

This clone was observed a single time. The chain carries TRBV28 and TRBJ1-2; unclear D gene. Trimming stripped 2 bases from V and 4 bases from J, with 11 bases between. Germline V CDR1 and CDR2: MDHEN, SYDVKM. The CDR3 totals 14 residues. CDR3 protein: CASSLALTGYGYTF. Here the CDR3 DNA reads TGTGCCAGCAGTTTAGCCCTTACCGGCTATGGCTACACCTTC.

This clone has only one observation. This chain joins TRBV24-1 and TRBJ2-7, with a weak D call TRBD2 (5 bases). V lost 7 bases and J lost 3, with 18 bases in between. Per the germline V gene, CDR1 is KGHDR and CDR2 is SFDVKD. CDR3 size: 15 residues. CDR3 nucleotide sequence: TGTGCCACCAGCCAGGAGGACTGTCCCCTCTACGAGCAGTACTTC. Translated: CATSQEDCPLYEQYF.